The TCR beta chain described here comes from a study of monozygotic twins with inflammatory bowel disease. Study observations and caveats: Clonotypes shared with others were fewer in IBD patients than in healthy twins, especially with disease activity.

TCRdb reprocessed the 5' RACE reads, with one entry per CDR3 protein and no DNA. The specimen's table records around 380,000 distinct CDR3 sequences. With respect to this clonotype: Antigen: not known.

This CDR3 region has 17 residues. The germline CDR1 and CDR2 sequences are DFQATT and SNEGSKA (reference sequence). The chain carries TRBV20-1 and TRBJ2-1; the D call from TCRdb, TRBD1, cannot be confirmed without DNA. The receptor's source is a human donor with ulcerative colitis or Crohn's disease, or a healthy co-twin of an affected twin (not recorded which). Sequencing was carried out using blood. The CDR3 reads CSARGPRASPGGNEQFF.